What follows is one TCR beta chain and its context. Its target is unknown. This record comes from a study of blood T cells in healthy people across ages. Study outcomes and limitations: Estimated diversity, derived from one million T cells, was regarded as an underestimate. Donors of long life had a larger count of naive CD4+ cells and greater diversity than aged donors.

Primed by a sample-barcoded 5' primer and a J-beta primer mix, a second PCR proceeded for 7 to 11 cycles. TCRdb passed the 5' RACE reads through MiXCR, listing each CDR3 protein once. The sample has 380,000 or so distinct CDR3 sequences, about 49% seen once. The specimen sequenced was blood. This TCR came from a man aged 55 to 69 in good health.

CDR3 sequence (DNA): TGTGCCAGCAGTGCCGCGGCGGGGTCGGGGGAGACCCAGTACTTC. It yields the protein CASSAAAGSGETQYF. The chain links TRBV2 to TRBJ2-7; D may be TRBD2 (6 bases). Judging by the DNA end, TRBJ2-5 fits better; the J call may be wrong. Germline loops: CDR1 SNHLY, CDR2 FYNNEI. This CDR3 contains 15 residues.